A selection of T cell receptor beta chains follows, all from one sample in a study of response to subunit inactivated influenza vaccine. In TCRdb, the RT-PCR reads were re-called with MiXCR into one record per CDR3 protein. The sample has hundreds of thousands of distinct CDR3 sequences, 9% to 15% seen once. The sequencing here drew on non-naive T cells sorted from PBMCs, taken roughly 2 weeks before vaccination. Receptors were obtained from a man aged 45-65 years who received an inactivated influenza vaccine. Each CDR3 is given with its conserved first and last residue. The order of the fields is clone size, D gene, J gene, V gene, CDR3 DNA, CDR3 protein. A D gene is named only where the DNA matches it firmly. Only some rows state a clone size, as once, few, many or a class for expanded clones.

NA | TRBD2 | TRBJ2-5 | TRBV20-1 | TGCAGTCACCTGGCTTCGGGGGGAGTGGGAGAGACCCAGTACTTC | CSHLASGGVGETQYF
NA | TRBD1 | TRBJ1-2 | TRBV7-9 | TGTGCCAGCAGCGGATCCGGGACAGGCTATGGCTACACCTTC | CASSGSGTGYGYTF
few | NA | TRBJ2-1 | TRBV6-1 | TGTGCCAGCAGCATCGACGGGGGCTCCTACAATGAGCAGTTCTTC | CASSIDGGSYNEQFF
NA | TRBD1 | TRBJ1-5 | TRBV2 | TGTGCCAGCAATAGGGGACAGAATAGCAATCAGCCCCAGCATTTT | CASNRGQNSNQPQHF
NA | TRBD2 | TRBJ2-5 | TRBV2 | TGTGCCAGCCTGGGCCTAGCGGGAGGGGAGACCCAGTACTTC | CASLGLAGGETQYF
many | NA | TRBJ2-2 | TRBV6-5 | TGTGCCAGCAGTTACTACAGGGGGGGTACCGGGGAGCTGTTTTTT | CASSYYRGGTGELFF
many | NA | TRBJ1-1 | TRBV3-1 | TGTGCCAGCAGCCAAGTCTACCAGAACACTGAAGCTTTCTTT | CASSQVYQNTEAFF
few | NA | TRBJ2-7 | TRBV6-2/TRBV6-3 | TGTGCCAGCAGTTACTCACCTGAGAGGGGCTTCGAGCAGTACTTC | CASSYSPERGFEQYF
NA | TRBD1 | TRBJ2-7 | TRBV6-1 | TGTGCCAGCCGGCCAGGGGGCGGTTACGAGCAGTACTTC | CASRPGGGYEQYF
many | TRBD2 | TRBJ2-1 | TRBV4-1 | TGCGCCAGCAGCCCGGAGGGGACTAGCGGGGGGATTAATGAGCAGTTCTTC | CASSPEGTSGGINEQFF
few | NA | TRBJ2-1 | TRBV27 | TGTGCCAGCAGTAGGGTCAAAAGCTCCTACAATGAGCAGTTCTTC | CASSRVKSSYNEQFF
few | TRBD1 | TRBJ2-3 | TRBV2 | TGTGCCAGCAGAACGGGGACAGTCTTCACACCCCCCTGGGACGATACGCAGTATTTT | CASRTGTVFTPPWDDTQYF
NA | TRBD2 | TRBJ2-7 | TRBV5-8 | TGTGCCAGCAGCTTGGGGGCTAGCGGCTCCTACGAGCAGTACTTC | CASSLGASGSYEQYF
many | NA | TRBJ2-5 | TRBV7-9 | TGTGCCAGCAGCTCGAACGGACAGGGAGGGGAGACCCAGTACTTC | CASSSNGQGGETQYF
many | NA | TRBJ2-3 | TRBV20-1 | TGCAGTGCTAGACTAGGGGGGCTACGGGGCACAGATACGCAGTATTTT | CSARLGGLRGTDTQYF
few | TRBD1 | TRBJ1-4 | TRBV4-2 | TGTGCCAGCAGCCAGAACAGGGGCATAGATGAAAAACTGTTTTTT | CASSQNRGIDEKLFF
NA | TRBD2 | TRBJ2-7 | TRBV7-2 | TGTGCCAGCAGCTTTCGTGGTAGCGGGAGAAGATCCTACGAGCAGTACTTC | CASSFRGSGRRSYEQYF